A selection of T cell receptor beta chains follows, all from one sample in a study of blood T cell repertoires in COVID-19. The repertoire was sequenced with immunoSEQ multiplex PCR; TCRdb's copy has only in-frame clones and lacks some. The sample lists some 490,000 clones, 75% to 90% occurring once. Sequencing used PBMCs or T cells enriched from blood (not recorded which). The source of these receptors is a woman between 55 and 75 years old who had recovered from COVID-19. The CDR3 runs from the conserved cysteine through the conserved F or W. The D gene is left open where the match is weak. Not all rows give a size; the values are once, few, many and, for expanded clones, a class.

clone_size	v_call	j_call	d_call	cdr3_nt	cdr3_aa
.	TRBV5-1	TRBJ1-1	TRBD1	TGCGCCAGCAGCGCACAGGGGTCCACTGAAGCTTTCTTT	CASSAQGSTEAFF
.	TRBV7-2	TRBJ2-2	TRBD2	TGTGCCAGCAGCCGGACTAGCGGGGGGGCCTCTTGGTCCGGGGAGCTGTTTTTT	CASSRTSGGASWSGELFF
.	TRBV9	TRBJ1-6	.	TGTGCCAGCAGCCCGGAGTGGGGCCAGCTGTCGCCCCTCCACTTT	CASSPEWGQLSPLHF
.	TRBV5-1	TRBJ2-7	TRBD2	TGCGCCAGCAGCTTGGAGACTAGCGGGGCACTCTCCTACGAGCAGTACTTC	CASSLETSGALSYEQYF
once	TRBV27	TRBJ2-3	TRBD2	TGTGCCAGGTACGCTAGCGGGGGGCCTAGCACAGATACGCAGTATTTT	CARYASGGPSTDTQYF
.	TRBV4-2	TRBJ2-1	.	TGTGCCAGCAGCCAAGACAAAATGGCCAATGAGCAGTTCTTC	CASSQDKMANEQFF
.	TRBV7-8	TRBJ1-6	TRBD1	TGTGCCAGCAGCTTAGCGCGGACAGGGAGCTCCTATAATTCACCCCTCCACTTT	CASSLARTGSSYNSPLHF
.	TRBV30	TRBJ1-2	TRBD1	TGTGCCTGGAGGGGGACAGCTGATATTGACTATGGCTACACCTTC	CAWRGTADIDYGYTF
.	TRBV5-8	TRBJ1-3	.	TGTGCCAGCAGCAGCGGGACCCAGGGGAGTGGAAACACCATATATTTT	CASSSGTQGSGNTIYF
.	TRBV24-1	TRBJ2-3	.	TGTGCCACCAGTGACGCAGCGTTGGTGACGCAGTATTTT	CATSDAALVTQYF
.	TRBV7-8	TRBJ1-5	.	TGTGCCAGCAGCTCCACTCTCGGGACAATCTCTCAGCCCCAGCATTTT	CASSSTLGTISQPQHF
.	TRBV14	TRBJ1-2	TRBD1	TGTGCCAGCAGCCCAGCCGGGACAGGGACATATGGCTACACCTTC	CASSPAGTGTYGYTF
.	TRBV7-2	TRBJ2-5	TRBD1	TGTGCCAGCAGCTTAGAGGCATCGGGACAGGCTTTGGAGACCCAGTACTTC	CASSLEASGQALETQYF
.	TRBV2	TRBJ2-5	TRBD2	TGTGCCAGCAGTGGCTCTAGCGGGGTGCGGACCCAGTACTTC	CASSGSSGVRTQYF
once	TRBV5-5	TRBJ2-7	TRBD1	TGTGCCAGCAGCTTGACGGACAGGGCCTACGAGCAGTACTTC	CASSLTDRAYEQYF
.	TRBV19	TRBJ2-7	.	TGTGCCAGTAGTCCCCGGACAGCTACTCCCTACGAGCAGTACTTC	CASSPRTATPYEQYF
.	TRBV6-5	TRBJ2-6	.	TGTGCCAGCAAGAGTACTGGTGGGGCCAACGTCCTGACTTTC	CASKSTGGANVLTF
.	TRBV19	TRBJ2-3	TRBD2	TGTGCCAGTAGCTCCCCTAGCGGGGGGGGCACAGATACGCAGTATTTT	CASSSPSGGGTDTQYF
.	TRBV15	TRBJ1-5	TRBD1	TGTGCCACCAGCAGGCCTCCCGGGACAGGGGATTATAGCAATCAGCCCCAGCATTTT	CATSRPPGTGDYSNQPQHF
.	TRBV24-1	TRBJ1-1	.	TGTGCCACCAGTGTTCCAGGGGACACTGAAGCTTTCTTT	CATSVPGDTEAFF
.	TRBV15	TRBJ1-1	.	TGTGCCACCAGCAGGCAGGGGAAGAACACTGAAGCTTTCTTT	CATSRQGKNTEAFF
.	TRBV5-4	TRBJ2-1	TRBD2	TGTGCCAGCAGCTTGCCCCTAGCGGGGTCCAATGAGCAGTTCTTC	CASSLPLAGSNEQFF
once	TRBV15	TRBJ1-6	.	TGTGCCACCAGCAGGGGTGGAGGTTCCTATAATTCACCCCTCCACTTT	CATSRGGGSYNSPLHF
.	TRBV13	TRBJ2-1	.	TGTGCCAGCAGCTTAGAAGGACAGTCCTACAATGAGCAGTTCTTC	CASSLEGQSYNEQFF
.	TRBV5-1	TRBJ2-5	TRBD2	TGCGCCAGCAGCTTAGCGGGATCCCAAGAGACCCAGTACTTC	CASSLAGSQETQYF
.	TRBV7-2	TRBJ2-1	TRBD1	TGTGCCAGCAGCCCGACAGGGGGCTCCTACAATGAGCAGTTCTTC	CASSPTGGSYNEQFF
.	TRBV5-1	TRBJ2-1	TRBD2	TGCGCCAGCAGCCCCGGACTAGCGGGGCCTAATGAGCAGTTCTTC	CASSPGLAGPNEQFF
.	TRBV5-5	TRBJ1-3	.	TGTGCCAGCAGCTACGGAGGGGTAAACACCATATATTTT	CASSYGGVNTIYF
.	TRBV5-6	TRBJ1-2	.	TGTGCCAGCAGCTGGTACGGAGCTAACTATGGCTACACCTTC	CASSWYGANYGYTF
.	TRBV2	TRBJ1-2	.	TGTGCCAGCACTAAGGACTTATTGGGGTATGGCTACACCTTC	CASTKDLLGYGYTF
.	TRBV25-1	TRBJ2-5	.	TGTGCCACCACGACGGGGTTAGAGACCCAGTACTTC	CATTTGLETQYF
.	TRBV29-1	TRBJ2-1	.	TGCAGCGTAGAGGCGGGGAGGACCTACAATGAGCAGTTCTTC	CSVEAGRTYNEQFF
.	TRBV5-1	TRBJ2-3	TRBD2	TGCGCCAGCAGCCCCGGGGGGAGCGGGGTTAGCACAGATACGCAGTATTTT	CASSPGGSGVSTDTQYF
.	TRBV30	TRBJ1-6	TRBD1	TGTGCCGGACAGGTCCTAGAACTCAATTCACCCCTCCACTTT	CAGQVLELNSPLHF
few	TRBV10-2	TRBJ1-2	TRBD1	TGCGCCAGCAGTGGGGGGACAGGGGAAGGGAACTATGGCTACACCTTC	CASSGGTGEGNYGYTF
.	TRBV9	TRBJ1-5	.	TGTGCCAGCAGCGTAGGCCAGGGGAATCAGCCCCAGCATTTT	CASSVGQGNQPQHF
.	TRBV19	TRBJ1-4	.	TGTGCCAGTAGTGTAGACACGGTAAATGAAAAACTGTTTTTT	CASSVDTVNEKLFF
.	TRBV11-2	TRBJ1-2	.	TGTGCCAGCAGCTTAGATGCGGGGGCCTCCTATGGCTACACCTTC	CASSLDAGASYGYTF
.	TRBV21-1	TRBJ1-2	.	TGTGCCAGCAGCAAAGGTGGGACAGGGGACCCTAACTATGGCTACACCTTC	CASSKGGTGDPNYGYTF
.	TRBV5-1	TRBJ1-2	.	TGCGCCAGCAGCTTGCGGACAGATAACTATGGCTACACCTTC	CASSLRTDNYGYTF
.	TRBV10-3	TRBJ2-7	TRBD1	TGTGCCATCAGGGGGACAGGGGGCTACGAGCAGTACTTC	CAIRGTGGYEQYF
.	TRBV19	TRBJ2-1	TRBD1	TGTGCCAGTAGTGCGTGGGACAGGGGGAAGAATGAGCAGTTCTTC	CASSAWDRGKNEQFF
.	TRBV15	TRBJ2-6	TRBD1	TGTGCCACCAGCCCCCGGGACAGGGTTGGTTCTGGGGCCAACGTCCTGACTTTC	CATSPRDRVGSGANVLTF
.	TRBV18	TRBJ2-7	TRBD1	TGTGCCAGCTCCCAGGCCGGGACAGGACCCTACGAGCAGTACTTC	CASSQAGTGPYEQYF
.	TRBV14	TRBJ2-1	TRBD1	TGTGCCAGCAGCGATTGGACAGGGCCCAACAATGAGCAGTTCTTC	CASSDWTGPNNEQFF
.	TRBV2	TRBJ1-4	.	TGTGCCAGCACTCTAGGACCAAGGGGTGAAAAACTGTTTTTT	CASTLGPRGEKLFF
.	TRBV2	TRBJ2-5	.	TGTGCCAGCAGAGAAGGAAGAGGAGAGACCCAGTACTTC	CASREGRGETQYF
.	TRBV30	TRBJ2-7	TRBD1	TGTGCCTGGAGTCCGGGACAGGGTTTCGGGCAGTACTTC	CAWSPGQGFGQYF
.	TRBV7-9	TRBJ1-3	TRBD1	TGTGCCAGCAGCTTAGGGGACAGGGGATCGGTAAACACCATATATTTT	CASSLGDRGSVNTIYF
.	TRBV12-5	TRBJ2-2	.	TGTGCTAGTGGTTTGGTAGTATCCACAGCGAGGGACACCGGGGAGCTGTTTTTT	CASGLVVSTARDTGELFF
.	TRBV30	TRBJ2-2	.	TGTGCCTGGAGTGTAAGGGGGGGGCATCACACCGGGGAGCTGTTTTTT	CAWSVRGGHHTGELFF
.	TRBV4-1	TRBJ1-3	.	TGCGCCAGCAGCCAAGAACCCGCGGCAGTCTCCGGCTCTGGAAACACCATATATTTT	CASSQEPAAVSGSGNTIYF
.	TRBV27	TRBJ1-6	.	TGTGCCAGCAGTTCCGGACAGCCACCCCTCCACTTT	CASSSGQPPLHF
.	TRBV6-5	TRBJ1-6	TRBD1	TGTGCCAGCAGTTACGGTCCCGGACAGGGAATTTCACCCCTCCACTTT	CASSYGPGQGISPLHF
.	TRBV6-1	TRBJ1-2	TRBD1	TGTGCCAGCAGCACTACCCCGGGACAGGGGAAAGGCTACACCTTC	CASSTTPGQGKGYTF
.	TRBV4-1	TRBJ2-5	.	TGCGCCAGCAGCCAAGATGACCGGGGTCGGGAGACCCAGTACTTC	CASSQDDRGRETQYF
.	TRBV4-1	TRBJ2-7	.	TGCGCCAGCAGCCAAGCTCTACCTTCCTACGAGCAGTACTTC	CASSQALPSYEQYF
.	TRBV6-5	TRBJ2-7	TRBD1	TGTGCCAGCAGGGACAGGCGCCACGAGCAGTACTTC	CASRDRRHEQYF
.	TRBV19	TRBJ2-2	.	TGTGCCACTCTCAGGGGCCTTAACACCGGGGAGCTGTTTTTT	CATLRGLNTGELFF
.	TRBV7-2	TRBJ2-3	.	TGTGCCAGCAGCTTACCCCTAAGCGGGCCACCTAGCACAGATACGCAGTATTTT	CASSLPLSGPPSTDTQYF